This T cell receptor beta chain is drawn from a study of blood T cell repertoires in COVID-19. Across the whole study: The analysed material was cDNA or gDNA that came from T cells, B-cell-depleted T cells, or PBMCs.

This CDR3 region has 15 residues. The ends lost 4 bases at V and 4 bases at J; junction bases unmatched: 9. Germline V gene data show CDR1 as SGHAT and CDR2 as FQNNGV. Ages ranged from about 18 to 100 years, with residence in 24 US areas. Original methodology: Amplified reference gene primers provided the basis for estimating nucleated cell counts. TCRdb's copy holds only in-frame clones and misses some; the assay was immunoSEQ multiplex PCR. From that table come the V and J calls and clone size; the DNA was used to work out D and trimming. The sample has around 250,000 clones; roughly 88% are singletons.

The sequenced sample was PBMCs or T cells enriched from blood (not recorded which). The rearrangement uses TRBV11-2 and TRBJ1-1; 7 bases line up with TRBD1. The source of this sequence is a woman between 50 and 59 years old who had recovered from COVID-19. CDR3 nucleotides: TGTGCCAGCAGCTCGCGTGGGACAGTGGGCACTGAAGCTTTCTTT. This translates into CASSSRGTVGTEAFF.